This T cell receptor beta chain was recorded in a study of T cell responses to AZD1222 COVID-19 vaccine. Comments on this clone: Its antigen is not identified.

The CDR3 has 17 amino acids. V lost 6 bases to trimming and J lost 0 bases, with 18 bases between them. The germline CDR1 and CDR2 sequences are SGHVS and FNYEAQ. Findings of the study overall: Repertoire sampling occurred only after the peak T cell response.

Only in-frame clones appear in the TCRdb table, and some are missing; sequencing was by immunoSEQ multiplex PCR. The repertoire holds some 110,000 clones, with 88% as singletons. This specimen consisted of peripheral blood, obtained on day 0 of AZD1222 vaccination. This TCR was recovered from an adult in good health. The chain joins TRBV7-6 to TRBJ1-3; D is ambiguous. CDR3 protein: CASSQTYSGFSGNTIYF. As DNA, the CDR3 is TGTGCCAGCAGTCAAACTTACTCGGGCTTCTCTGGAAACACCATATATTTT.